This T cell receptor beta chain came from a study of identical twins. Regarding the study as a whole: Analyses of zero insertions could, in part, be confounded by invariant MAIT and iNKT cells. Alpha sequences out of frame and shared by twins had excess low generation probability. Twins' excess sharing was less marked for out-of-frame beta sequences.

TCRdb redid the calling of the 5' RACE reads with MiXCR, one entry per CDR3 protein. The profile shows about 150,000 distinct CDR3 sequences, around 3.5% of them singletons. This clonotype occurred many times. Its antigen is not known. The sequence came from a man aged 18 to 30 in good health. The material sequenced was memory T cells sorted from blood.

In nucleotides, the CDR3 is TGTGCCAGCAGTGGAAGCCGGGACAGGGTTTCCAGGGTCCTGACTTTC. Its translation is CASSGSRDRVSRVLTF. The chain combines TRBV27 with TRBJ2-6; TRBD1 matches 9 bases. Germline lookup yields CDR1 MNHEY and CDR2 SMNVEV (reference sequence). There are 16 residues in the CDR3. With 5 bases clipped from V and 13 bases from J, the junction kept 15 bases outside the gene matches.